The present TCR beta chain was sequenced within a study of technical replicates of blood from several donors. Using immunoSEQ multiplex PCR, the repertoire was profiled, and TCRdb retains in-frame clones only, with some absent. The sample holds some 58,000 clones, about 95% seen once. The CDR3 consists of 13 residues. Germline-derived CDR1 and CDR2 are SEHNR and FQNEAQ (reference sequence). Trimming pared 5 bases from V and 1 base from J, leaving 8 bases between. This chain links TRBV7-9 with TRBJ1-1; D not resolved. Sample: T cells isolated from PBMCs. The source of this sequence is a human donor in good health. The CDR3 DNA follows: TGTGCCAGCAGCCCGGCGGCGAACACTGAAGCTTTCTTT. It yields the protein CASSPAANTEAFF.